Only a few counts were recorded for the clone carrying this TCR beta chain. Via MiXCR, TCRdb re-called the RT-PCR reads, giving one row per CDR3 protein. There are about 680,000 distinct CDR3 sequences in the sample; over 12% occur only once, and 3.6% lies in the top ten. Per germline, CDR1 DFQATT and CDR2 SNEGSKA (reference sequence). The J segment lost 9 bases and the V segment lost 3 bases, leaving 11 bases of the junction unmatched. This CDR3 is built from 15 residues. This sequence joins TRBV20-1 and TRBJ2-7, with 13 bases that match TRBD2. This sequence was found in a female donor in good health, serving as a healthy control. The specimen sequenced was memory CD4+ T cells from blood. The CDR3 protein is CSASTSGRASAGQYF. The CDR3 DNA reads TGCAGTGCTAGCACTAGCGGGAGGGCCTCGGCCGGGCAGTACTTC.